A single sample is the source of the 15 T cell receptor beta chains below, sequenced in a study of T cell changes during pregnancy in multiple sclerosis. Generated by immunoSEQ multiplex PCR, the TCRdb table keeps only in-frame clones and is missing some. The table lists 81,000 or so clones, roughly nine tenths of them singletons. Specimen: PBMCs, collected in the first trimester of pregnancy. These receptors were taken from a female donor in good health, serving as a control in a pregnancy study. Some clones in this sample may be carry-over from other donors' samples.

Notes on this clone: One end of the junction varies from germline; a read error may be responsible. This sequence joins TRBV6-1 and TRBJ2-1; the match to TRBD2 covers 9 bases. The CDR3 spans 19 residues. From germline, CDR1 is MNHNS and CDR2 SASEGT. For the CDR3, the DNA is TGTGCCAGCATTGAAGAATTAGCGTCTAGCGGGAAAATCTACAATGAGCAGTTCTTC. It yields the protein CASIEELASSGKIYNEQFF.

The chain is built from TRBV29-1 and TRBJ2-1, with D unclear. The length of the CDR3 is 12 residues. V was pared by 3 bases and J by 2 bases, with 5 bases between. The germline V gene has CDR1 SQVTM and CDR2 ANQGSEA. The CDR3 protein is CSVDPAYNEQFF. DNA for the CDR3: TGCAGCGTTGACCCAGCCTACAATGAGCAGTTCTTC.

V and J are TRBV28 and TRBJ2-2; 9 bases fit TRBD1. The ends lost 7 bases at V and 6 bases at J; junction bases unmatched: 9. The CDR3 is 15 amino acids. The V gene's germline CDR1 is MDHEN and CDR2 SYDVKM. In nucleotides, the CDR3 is TGTGCCAGCAAGCCGGGACAGGGTTGGGCCGGGGAGCTGTTTTTT. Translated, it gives CASKPGQGWAGELFF.

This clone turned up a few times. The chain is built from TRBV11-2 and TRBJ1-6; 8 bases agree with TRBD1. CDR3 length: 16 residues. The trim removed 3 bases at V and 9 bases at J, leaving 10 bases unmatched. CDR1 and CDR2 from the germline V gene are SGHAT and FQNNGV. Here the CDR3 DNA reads TGTGCCAGCAGCTTTTACTCAGGACAGGGCGGTTCACCCCTCCACTTT. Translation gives CASSFYSGQGGSPLHF.

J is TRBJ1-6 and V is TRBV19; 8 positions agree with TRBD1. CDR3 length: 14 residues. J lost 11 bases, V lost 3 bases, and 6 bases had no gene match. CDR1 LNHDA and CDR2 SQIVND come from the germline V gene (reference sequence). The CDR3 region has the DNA TGTGCCAGTAGTATTCCAGGGGGCGCGACACCCCTCCACTTT. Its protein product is CASSIPGGATPLHF.

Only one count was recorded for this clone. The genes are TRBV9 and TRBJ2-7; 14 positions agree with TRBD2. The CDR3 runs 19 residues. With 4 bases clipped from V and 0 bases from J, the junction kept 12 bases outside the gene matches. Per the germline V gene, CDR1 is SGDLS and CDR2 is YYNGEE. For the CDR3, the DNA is TGTGCCAGCAGCTCCCGGACTAGCGGGGGGTGGGCTTCCTCCTACGAGCAGTACTTC. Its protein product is CASSSRTSGGWASSYEQYF.

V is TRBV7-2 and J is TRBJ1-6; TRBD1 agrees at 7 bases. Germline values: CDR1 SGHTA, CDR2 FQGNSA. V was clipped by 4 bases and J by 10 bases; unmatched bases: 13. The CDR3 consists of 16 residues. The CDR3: CASSSKRPSGGSPLHF. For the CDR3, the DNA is TGTGCCAGCAGCTCGAAGCGGCCGTCAGGGGGGTCACCCCTCCACTTT.

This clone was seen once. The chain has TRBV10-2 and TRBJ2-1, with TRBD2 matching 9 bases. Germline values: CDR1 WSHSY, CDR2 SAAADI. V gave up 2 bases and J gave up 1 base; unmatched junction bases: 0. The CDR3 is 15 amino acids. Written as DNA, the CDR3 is TGCGCCAGCAGTGAGGCGGGGGGGTCCTACAATGAGCAGTTCTTC. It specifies CASSEAGGSYNEQFF.

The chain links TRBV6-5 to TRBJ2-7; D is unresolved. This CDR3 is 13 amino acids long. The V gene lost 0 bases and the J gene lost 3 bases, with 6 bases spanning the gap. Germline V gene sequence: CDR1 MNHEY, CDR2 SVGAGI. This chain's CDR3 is CASSYSVSYEQYF. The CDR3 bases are TGTGCCAGCAGTTACTCGGTCAGCTACGAGCAGTACTTC.

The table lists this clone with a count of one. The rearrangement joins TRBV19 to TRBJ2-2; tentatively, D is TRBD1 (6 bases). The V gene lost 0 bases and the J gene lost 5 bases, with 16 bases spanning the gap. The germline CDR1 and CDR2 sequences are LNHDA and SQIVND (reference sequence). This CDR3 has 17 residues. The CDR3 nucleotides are TGTGCCAGTAGTATAGATCTCGGCAGGGGCGGAACCGGGGAGCTGTTTTTT. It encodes CASSIDLGRGGTGELFF.

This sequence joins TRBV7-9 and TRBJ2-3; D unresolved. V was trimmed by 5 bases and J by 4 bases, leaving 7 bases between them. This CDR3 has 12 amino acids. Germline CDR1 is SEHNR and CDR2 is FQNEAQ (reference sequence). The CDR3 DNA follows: TGTGCCAGCAGCCTAATGTCAGATACGCAGTATTTT. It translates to CASSLMSDTQYF.

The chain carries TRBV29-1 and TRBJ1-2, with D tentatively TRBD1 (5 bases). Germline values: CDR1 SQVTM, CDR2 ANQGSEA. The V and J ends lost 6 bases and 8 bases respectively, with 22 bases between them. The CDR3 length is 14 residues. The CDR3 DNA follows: TGCAGCGTGCCGGAGGGGAGGGGCGCAAAAGGCTACACCTTC. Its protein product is CSVPEGRGAKGYTF.

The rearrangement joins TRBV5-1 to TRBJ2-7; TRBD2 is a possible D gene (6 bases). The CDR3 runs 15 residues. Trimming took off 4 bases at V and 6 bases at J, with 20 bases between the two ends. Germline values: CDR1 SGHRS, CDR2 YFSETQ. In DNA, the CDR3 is TGCGCCAGCAGCCCGGAGGGTCGCCGACGCGGCGAGCAGTACTTC. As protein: CASSPEGRRRGEQYF. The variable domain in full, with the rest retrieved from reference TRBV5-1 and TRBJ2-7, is KAGVTQTPRYLIKTRGQQVTLSCSPISGHRSVSWYQQTPGQGLQFLFEYFSETQRNKGNFPGRFSGRQFSNSRSEMNVSTLELGDSALYLCASSPEGRRRGEQYFGPGTRLTVT.

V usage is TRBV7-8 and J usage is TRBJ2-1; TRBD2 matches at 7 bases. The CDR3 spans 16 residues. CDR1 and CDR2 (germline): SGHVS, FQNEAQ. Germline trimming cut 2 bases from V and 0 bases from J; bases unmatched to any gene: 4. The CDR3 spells CASSLLAVSSYNEQFF. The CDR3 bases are TGTGCCAGCAGCTTACTAGCGGTCAGCTCCTACAATGAGCAGTTCTTC.

CDR3 coding DNA: TGTGCCAGCAGTTACTCAGGGGGCTCTGGGGCCAACGTCCTGACTTTC. Translating it yields CASSYSGGSGANVLTF. The gene calls are TRBV6-6 and TRBJ2-6, with D possibly matching TRBD1 (6 bases). V was clipped by 0 bases and J by 0 bases, with 6 bases between them. The CDR3 is 16 amino acids. Germline loops: CDR1 MNHNY, CDR2 SVGAGI (reference sequence).